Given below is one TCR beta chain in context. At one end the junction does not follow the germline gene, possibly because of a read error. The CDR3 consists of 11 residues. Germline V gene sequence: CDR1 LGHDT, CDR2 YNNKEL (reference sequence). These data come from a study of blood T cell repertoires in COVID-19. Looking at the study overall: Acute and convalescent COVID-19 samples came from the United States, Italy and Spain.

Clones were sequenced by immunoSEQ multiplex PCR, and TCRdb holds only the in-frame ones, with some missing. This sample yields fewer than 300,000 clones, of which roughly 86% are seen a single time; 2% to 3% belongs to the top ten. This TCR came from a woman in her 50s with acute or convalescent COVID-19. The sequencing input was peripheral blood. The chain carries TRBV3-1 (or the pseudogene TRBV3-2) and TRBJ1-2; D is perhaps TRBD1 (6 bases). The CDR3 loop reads CASSLTGQAFF. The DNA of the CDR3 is TGTGCCAGCAGCCTAACAGGGCAGGCCTTCTTC.